This T cell receptor (beta chain) emerged from a study of a mutant IDH1 vaccine in newly diagnosed glioma. CDR1 and CDR2 (germline): LNHDA, SQIVND (reference sequence). The V gene end was trimmed by 4 bases and the J gene end by 2 bases; junction bases not matched to a gene: 9. The CDR3 extends over 16 amino acids. TCRdb's table, derived via immunoSEQ multiplex PCR, lists solely in-frame clones and lacks some. The sample holds about 60,000 clones; more than 80% are singletons and the top ten take roughly 3.5%. The time point is: week 11, during vaccination. In the vaccine, a single dose held 300 ug of the mutant IDH1 20-mer peptide, along with topical imiquimod. Worth noting for this clone: Its antigen is not known.

The sample was PBMCs, taken from a glioma patient whose treatment included an IDH1 peptide vaccine. The TCR was taken from a man aged 25 to 40 with glioma. The J gene is TRBJ1-2, the V gene TRBV19, with TRBD1 matching over 8 bases. The CDR3 protein is CASSTEHRGYNYGYTF. As DNA, the CDR3 is TGTGCCAGTAGTACAGAGCACAGGGGGTACAACTATGGCTACACCTTC.